This T cell receptor (beta chain) was observed in a study of T cell clonality in common variable immunodeficiency. Study results and limitations: Reportedly, TCR beta sequences from common variable immunodeficiency showed fewer deletions and N-nucleotide insertions. Compared with healthy controls, CVID subjects showed increased TCRbeta clonality, mostly in about a third.

CDR1 and CDR2 (germline): WSHSY, SAAADI. CDR3 length: 12 residues. The assay was immunoSEQ multiplex PCR, and TCRdb's table has in-frame clones only and misses some. This sample carries 15,000 to 20,000 clones, none of them present only once. Blood samples were heparinized, about 5 to 9 ml per donor. This clone was picked up a small number of times. Its antigen is undetermined. The missing CDR3 end, 3 residues past where the read stops, is filled in from the germline J gene. The chain combines TRBV10-2 with TRBJ2-4; 7 bases align to TRBD1. The sequence came from a human donor with common variable immunodeficiency. The sample consisted of peripheral blood mononuclear cells. The sequenced part of the CDR3 DNA is TGCGCCAGCAGTGTAGGGTGGGACAGT. Encoded protein: CASSVGWDS. The entire CDR3 reads CASSVGWDSQYF.